The 30 T cell receptor beta chains below were found in one sample sequenced in a study of T-cell reconstitution after alpha-beta-depleted transplantation in children. Unique molecular identifiers were incorporated when the TCRbeta library was constructed. TCRdb re-called the PCR reads with MiXCR, one entry per CDR3 protein. The sample holds approximately 220,000 distinct CDR3 sequences, more than 15% seen once. The specimen comprised PBMCs, mostly from graft donor cells, sampled 360 days after TCRalphabeta/CD19-depleted stem cell transplant. The origin of the receptors is a male patient between 2 and 10 years old who had a stem cell transplant for acute lymphoblastic leukemia, so the T cells may come from the graft donor.

The table lists this clonotype with many counts. The chain employs TRBV12-3 or TRBV12-4 and TRBJ2-7; TRBD1 matches at 8 bases. The CDR3 sequence is 14 residues long. V lost 6 bases, J lost 5 bases, and 9 bases stayed unmatched. The CDR3 is CASSRGRGLDEQYF. CDR3 coding DNA: TGTGCCAGCAGCAGAGGCAGGGGGCTAGACGAGCAGTACTTC.

In its sample, this clonotype was seen a few times. The chain has TRBV12-3 or TRBV12-4 and TRBJ2-7, with 10 bases lining up with TRBD2. Losses at the gene ends were 5 bases for V and 3 bases for J; bases not matched to a gene: 7. This CDR3 has 15 residues. The CDR3, as DNA: TGTGCCAGCAGTAAGACTAGCGGGTTACACTACGAGCAGTACTTC. Protein: CASSKTSGLHYEQYF.

This clonotype was detected a few times. Written as DNA, the CDR3 is TGTGCCAGCAGTCCCGATCCGGGAATTGATACGCAGTATTTT. Its translation: CASSPDPGIDTQYF. The rearrangement uses TRBV27 and TRBJ2-3; TRBD2 is a possible D gene (5 bases). This CDR3 comprises 14 residues. Trimming took 5 bases from V and 6 from J, leaving 15 bases between them. Germline V gives CDR1 MNHEY, CDR2 SMNVEV (reference sequence).

There are many counts of this clonotype. The chain recombines TRBV21-1 with TRBJ2-2. TRBV21-1 is recorded as a pseudogene. This CDR3 has 13 amino acids. CDR3 loop: CASSKLVNGELFF. The CDR3, as DNA: TGTGCCAGCAGCAAATTGGTGAACGGGGAGCTGTTTTTT.

V and J are TRBV28 and TRBJ2-3; D is possibly TRBD1 (5 bases). The CDR3 is 15 residues long. Between the trimmed V and J ends, which lost 3 bases and 3 bases, there was a span of 13 bases. Looked up from germline, CDR1 is MDHEN and CDR2 is SYDVKM. CDR3 amino acids: CASSFRMSGTDTQYF. The DNA of the CDR3 is TGTGCCAGCAGTTTTCGGATGTCAGGGACAGATACGCAGTATTTT.

The V gene is TRBV29-1, the J gene TRBJ1-1, with 8 bases fitting TRBD1. The CDR3 spans 18 residues. Germline trimming cut 0 bases from V and 1 base from J; bases unmatched to any gene: 13. Germline V lookup: CDR1 SQVTM, CDR2 ANQGSEA. CDR3 sequence (DNA): TGCAGCGTTGAAGATCGTCAGGGGGCTGTAATGGGGAACACTGAAGCTTTCTTT. Residues: CSVEDRQGAVMGNTEAFF.

The rearrangement links TRBV19 to TRBJ2-3; no clear D. The CDR3 runs 12 residues. Per germline, CDR1 LNHDA and CDR2 SQIVND (reference sequence). The V gene lost 7 bases and the J gene lost 4 bases, with 9 bases spanning the gap. The CDR3 here is CASNLSPDTQYF. The DNA for the CDR3 is TGTGCCAGTAATCTATCTCCAGATACGCAGTATTTT.

This chain links TRBV5-1 with TRBJ1-1, with D hard to call. V dropped 5 bases and J dropped 8 bases, with 16 bases sitting between them. Per the germline V gene, CDR1 is SGHRS and CDR2 is YFSETQ. The CDR3 runs 13 residues. The CDR3 is CASREYPQPEAFF. CDR3 bases: TGCGCCAGCAGAGAATATCCCCAGCCCGAAGCTTTCTTT.

V gene TRBV12-3 or TRBV12-4 combines with J gene TRBJ2-2; D is perhaps TRBD2 (7 bases). This CDR3 region has 16 residues. V was pared by 5 bases and J by 7 bases, with 20 bases between. The CDR3 DNA is TGTGCCAGCAGTCCATTGGGGGGGGCCCTAGACGGGGAGCTGTTTTTT. Translated, it gives CASSPLGGALDGELFF.

The table lists this clonotype with many counts. The chain links TRBV9 to TRBJ2-5; D call uncertain. The V and J ends lost 0 bases and 1 base respectively, with 13 bases between them. The germline gives CDR1 SGDLS, CDR2 YYNGEE. The CDR3 covers 16 residues. CDR3 residues: CASSVAPWAVQETQYF. Written as DNA, the CDR3 is TGTGCCAGCAGCGTAGCTCCATGGGCGGTCCAAGAGACCCAGTACTTC.

The genes are TRBV19 and TRBJ2-3; 9 bases fit TRBD1. J was trimmed by 3 bases and V by 6 bases; bases with no gene match: 7. The CDR3 covers 15 residues. The germline CDR1 and CDR2 sequences are LNHDA and SQIVND (reference sequence). CDR3 protein: CASRIGTGRTDTQYF. The CDR3 nucleotides read TGTGCCAGTAGGATCGGGACAGGGCGAACAGATACGCAGTATTTT.

Here the CDR3 DNA reads TGCAGTGGGACAGACCTCTCTGGGGCCAACGTCCTGACTTTC. It codes for CSGTDLSGANVLTF. This chain uses TRBV20-1 with TRBJ2-6, with TRBD1 as a possible D gene (6 bases). V lost 7 bases to trimming and J lost 0 bases, with 10 bases between them. The germline V gene encodes CDR1 DFQATT and CDR2 SNEGSKA (reference sequence). The CDR3 has 14 amino acids.

V and J are TRBV4-1 and TRBJ2-7; perhaps D is TRBD1 or TRBD2 (5 bases each). The germline V gene encodes CDR1 MGHRA and CDR2 YSYEKL. CDR3 length: 13 amino acids. V lost 5 bases to trimming and J lost 7 bases, with 15 bases between them. The CDR3 sequence is CASSTHLEGEQYF. In DNA, the CDR3 is TGCGCCAGCAGCACCCATTTAGAGGGGGAGCAGTACTTC.

V and J are TRBV3-1 and TRBJ1-2, with D tentatively TRBD1 (5 bases). The V end lost 5 bases, the J end lost 4 bases, and 11 bases lay between the germline ends. The germline gives CDR1 LGHDT, CDR2 YNNKEL (reference sequence). The CDR3 is 13 amino acids. Written as DNA, the CDR3 is TGTGCCAGCAGCGGACGGGACGGCTATGGCTACACCTTC. It translates to CASSGRDGYGYTF.

The rearrangement joins TRBV10-3 to TRBJ2-7; D is undetermined. The CDR3 sequence is 12 residues long. Looked up from germline, CDR1 is ENHRY and CDR2 is SYGVKD. Trimming removed 2 bases at V and 5 bases at J, with 7 bases between. In DNA, the CDR3 is TGTGCCATCAGTGAGCCTTCTGACGAGCAGTACTTC. Amino acids: CAISEPSDEQYF.

The chain links TRBV5-1 to TRBJ2-1; D is perhaps TRBD1 (6 bases). This CDR3 contains 13 residues. Per the germline V gene, CDR1 is SGHRS and CDR2 is YFSETQ. Deletions cut 3 bases from V and 4 bases from J, with 8 bases between. The CDR3 is CASSWDTYNEQFF. The CDR3 DNA reads TGCGCCAGCAGCTGGGACACATACAATGAGCAGTTCTTC.

This clonotype was detected a few times. V is TRBV14 and J is TRBJ2-1, with D uncertain. The CDR3 length is 12 residues. Trimming removed 1 base at V and 7 bases at J, with 5 bases between. Germline CDR1 reads SGHDN; CDR2 reads FVKESK. CDR3 sequence: CASSQVQNEQFF. DNA of the CDR3: TGTGCCAGCAGCCAAGTCCAAAATGAGCAGTTCTTC.

This clonotype was counted between two and nine times. The chain couples TRBV20-1 to TRBJ2-5; the D is unclear. The CDR3 covers 13 residues. V lost 5 bases and J lost 4, with 14 bases in between. Looked up from germline, CDR1 is DFQATT and CDR2 is SNEGSKA (reference sequence). This chain's CDR3 is CSAEGPTGETQYF. In DNA, the CDR3 is TGCAGTGCTGAAGGACCAACGGGAGAGACCCAGTACTTC.

This clonotype occurred a few times. The junction differs from germline at one of its ends, possibly a read error. This sequence joins TRBV12-3 or TRBV12-4 and TRBJ2-4; 10 bases are shared with TRBD2. CDR3 length equals 17 residues. The CDR3 region is CASSLAGEGLAKNIQYF. The CDR3 region has the DNA TGTGCCAGCAGTCTAGCGGGAGAGGGGTTAGCCAAAAACATTCAGTACTTC.

This clonotype appeared many times. The chain combines TRBV20-1 with TRBJ2-5, with a tentative D call TRBD2 (6 bases). Trimming took 0 bases from V and 2 from J, leaving 13 bases between them. CDR1 DFQATT and CDR2 SNEGSKA come from the germline V gene (reference sequence). This CDR3 has 15 residues. The CDR3 reads CSARDQRAGQETQYF. CDR3 sequence (DNA): TGCAGTGCTAGAGATCAAAGGGCGGGACAAGAGACCCAGTACTTC.

This clonotype was found a few times. The J gene is TRBJ2-2, the V gene TRBV10-3; D possibly corresponds to TRBD1 (5 bases). CDR1 and CDR2 from the germline V gene are ENHRY and SYGVKD. Trimming removed 0 bases at V and 7 bases at J, with 21 bases between. CDR3 length: 18 amino acids. CDR3 sequence: CAISESPGLGSDGGELFF. Here the CDR3 DNA reads TGTGCCATCAGTGAGTCCCCAGGGCTGGGAAGTGACGGCGGGGAGCTGTTTTTT.

In its sample, this clonotype was seen many times. J is TRBJ2-1 and V is TRBV2; the match to TRBD1 covers 7 bases. CDR3 size: 13 residues. Germline values: CDR1 SNHLY, CDR2 FYNNEI. V lost 4 bases, J lost 6 bases, and 3 bases stayed unmatched. This chain's CDR3 is CASSGQGFNEQFF. CDR3 bases: TGTGCCAGCAGTGGACAGGGATTCAATGAGCAGTTCTTC.

The chain joins TRBV5-1 to TRBJ1-5; tentatively, D is TRBD1 (6 bases). The CDR3 contains 13 residues. Germline CDR1 SGHRS, CDR2 YFSETQ. V was shortened by 3 bases and J by 7 bases, with 11 bases between the two germline ends. CDR3 region: CASSWRGAQPQHF. DNA of the CDR3: TGCGCCAGCAGCTGGAGGGGGGCGCAGCCCCAGCATTTT. Together with reference TRBV5-1 and TRBJ1-5, the CDR3 gives the full variable domain: KAGVTQTPRYLIKTRGQQVTLSCSPISGHRSVSWYQQTPGQGLQFLFEYFSETQRNKGNFPGRFSGRQFSNSRSEMNVSTLELGDSALYLCASSWRGAQPQHFGDGTRLSIL.

The chain uses TRBV11-2 and TRBJ2-1, with D possibly called TRBD1 or TRBD2 (5 bases each). V was shortened by 2 bases and J by 2 bases, with 28 bases between the two germline ends. CDR1 is SGHAT and CDR2 is FQNNGV in the germline V gene. The CDR3 is made up of 21 amino acids. The CDR3 DNA sequence: TGTGCCAGCAGCTTACCCAGTCGTCCAAAGGTGGGGGAGCGGACCTACAATGAGCAGTTCTTC. Protein product: CASSLPSRPKVGERTYNEQFF.

This clonotype was counted only a few times. This chain joins TRBV6-1 and TRBJ1-4; perhaps TRBD1 as D (6 bases). The V gene lost 8 bases and the J gene lost 8 bases, with 18 bases spanning the gap. The germline V gene has CDR1 MNHNS and CDR2 SASEGT. The CDR3 is 14 amino acids. This CDR3 is CASERGQSFEKLFF. CDR3 DNA: TGTGCCAGCGAAAGGGGACAATCGTTCGAAAAACTGTTTTTT.

In this sample, this clonotype turned up a few times. This chain links TRBV5-1 with TRBJ2-1; perhaps TRBD1 as D (6 bases). The CDR3 runs to 16 residues. Germline lookup yields CDR1 SGHRS and CDR2 YFSETQ. Trimming stripped 0 bases from V and 6 bases from J, with 16 bases between. The chain's CDR3 is CASSLEGGQLFNEQFF. CDR3 nucleotides: TGCGCCAGCAGCTTGGAAGGCGGACAGTTGTTCAATGAGCAGTTCTTC.

The table lists this clonotype with a few counts. The chain combines TRBV28 with TRBJ2-1, with a possible D match to TRBD1 (6 bases). This CDR3 spans 13 amino acids. The V end lost 6 bases, the J end lost 6 bases, and 12 bases lay between the germline ends. The germline CDR1 and CDR2 sequences are MDHEN and SYDVKM. The CDR3: CASRPDRFNEQFF. In DNA, the CDR3 is TGTGCCAGCAGACCCGACAGGTTCAATGAGCAGTTCTTC. Supplemented by reference TRBV28 and TRBJ2-1, the full variable domain reads DVKVTQSSRYLVKRTGEKVFLECVQDMDHENMFWYRQDPGLGLRLIYFSYDVKMKEKGDIPEGYSVSREKKERFSLILESASTNQTSMYLCASRPDRFNEQFFGPGTRLTVL.

CDR3 sequence: CSARKNIQYF. The CDR3 DNA sequence: TGCAGTGCTAGGAAGAACATTCAGTACTTC. The gene calls are TRBV20-1 and TRBJ2-4; D remains ambiguous. The CDR3 has 10 amino acids. V shed 3 bases and J shed 7 bases, with 4 bases lying between them. Germline CDR1 is DFQATT and CDR2 is SNEGSKA (reference sequence).

V usage is TRBV12-3 or TRBV12-4 and J usage is TRBJ2-3; 10 nucleotides agree with TRBD2. The CDR3 is 15 residues long. V was clipped by 3 bases and J by 6 bases; unmatched bases: 6. The CDR3 loop is CASSFTSGERDTQYF. In DNA form, the CDR3 reads TGTGCCAGCAGTTTTACTAGCGGGGAAAGGGATACGCAGTATTTT.

This clonotype was observed a few times. The V call is TRBV13, the J call TRBJ1-1; no clear D. The CDR3 runs 12 residues. Germline CDR1 is PRHDT and CDR2 is FYEKMQ (reference sequence). The germline V and J ends were trimmed by 5 bases and 4 bases, with 8 bases remaining between them. The CDR3 coding sequence is TGTGCCAGCAGCCTCGTCCCCACTGAAGCTTTCTTT. This gives the protein CASSLVPTEAFF.